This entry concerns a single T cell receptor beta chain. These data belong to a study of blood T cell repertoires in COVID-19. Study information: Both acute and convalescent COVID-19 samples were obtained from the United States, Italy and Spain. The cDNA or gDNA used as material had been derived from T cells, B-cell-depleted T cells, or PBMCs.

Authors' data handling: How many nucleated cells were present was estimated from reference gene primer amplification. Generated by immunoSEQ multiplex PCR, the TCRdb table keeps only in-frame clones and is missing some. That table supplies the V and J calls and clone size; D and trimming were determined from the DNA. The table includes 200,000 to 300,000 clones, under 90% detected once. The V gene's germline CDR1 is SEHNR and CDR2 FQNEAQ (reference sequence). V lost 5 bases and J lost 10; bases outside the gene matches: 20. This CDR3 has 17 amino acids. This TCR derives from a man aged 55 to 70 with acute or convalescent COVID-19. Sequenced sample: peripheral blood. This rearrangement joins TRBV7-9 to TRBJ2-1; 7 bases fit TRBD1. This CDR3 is CASSPLPGGQMSKEQFF. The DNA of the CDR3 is TGTGCCAGCAGCCCCCTTCCTGGGGGACAGATGAGTAAGGAGCAGTTCTTC.